Each of the 9 T cell receptor beta chains below was sequenced from the same sample in a study of human thymus T cells. Profiling relied on immunoSEQ multiplex PCR, and the TCRdb table lists in-frame clones only, not all of them. The repertoire holds 40,000 to 45,000 clones, with nearly 95% as singletons. Sequencing was performed on blood. These receptors were taken from a boy in the first two years of life with a congenital heart defect but otherwise immunologically healthy.

The rearrangement joins TRBV19 to TRBJ2-3; 9 positions agree with TRBD2. CDR3 length equals 14 residues. Germline V gene lookup returns CDR1 LNHDA and CDR2 SQIVND (reference sequence). V lost 6 bases and J lost 4; bases outside the gene matches: 5. The CDR3 region has the DNA TGTGCCAGTAGGCATATAGCGGGGGCAGATACGCAGTATTTT. Protein sequence: CASRHIAGADTQYF.

V usage is TRBV6-1 and J usage is TRBJ2-3, with 12 bases identical to TRBD2. V shed 2 bases, J shed 3 bases, and the junction held 9 bases outside the gene matches. The CDR3 sequence is 18 residues long. CDR1 and CDR2 (germline): MNHNS, SASEGT. The CDR3 sequence: CASSEWLAGGKRTDTQYF. As DNA, the CDR3 is TGTGCCAGCAGTGAATGGCTAGCGGGGGGGAAGAGAACAGATACGCAGTATTTT.

This chain joins TRBV6-6 and TRBJ2-7; no definite D call. Germline CDR1 MNHNY, CDR2 SVGAGI (reference sequence). Trimming stripped 1 base from V and 3 bases from J, with 7 bases between. The CDR3 is 13 residues long. The CDR3: CASSYWDFYEQYF. CDR3 bases: TGTGCCAGCAGTTACTGGGATTTCTACGAGCAGTACTTC.

This chain uses TRBV6-6 with TRBJ2-1, with 11 bases aligning to TRBD2. The length of the CDR3 is 16 residues. Looked up from germline, CDR1 is MNHNY and CDR2 is SVGAGI (reference sequence). With V trimmed by 6 bases and J by 8 bases, 12 bases remained unmatched. CDR3 in amino acids: CASRPILAGAGDEQFF. CDR3 nucleotide sequence: TGTGCCAGCAGGCCCATACTAGCGGGGGCCGGGGATGAGCAGTTCTTC.

This rearrangement joins TRBV27 to TRBJ2-7; D remains unclear. The CDR3 contains 12 residues. From germline, CDR1 is MNHEY and CDR2 SMNVEV (reference sequence). V lost 6 bases and J lost 3, with 9 bases in between. CDR3 sequence (DNA): TGTGCCAGCAGAGGGAAGAACTACGAGCAGTACTTC. As protein: CASRGKNYEQYF.

The chain recombines TRBV4-1 with TRBJ2-5; D gene uncertain. The CDR3 loop spans 13 amino acids. Germline lookup yields CDR1 MGHRA and CDR2 YSYEKL. V lost 0 bases and J 5 bases, leaving 7 bases between the germline ends. The CDR3 is CASSQDLRETQYF. DNA of the CDR3: TGCGCCAGCAGCCAAGATTTGAGGGAGACCCAGTACTTC.

This chain joins TRBV28 and TRBJ1-2; no definite D call. This CDR3 region has 12 residues. Germline V lookup: CDR1 MDHEN, CDR2 SYDVKM. V gave up 3 bases and J gave up 4 bases, with 6 bases separating them. In DNA, the CDR3 is TGTGCCAGCAGTTTCAGGATCTATGGCTACACCTTC. Protein sequence: CASSFRIYGYTF.

This clone was seen a single time. The V call is TRBV4-1, the J call TRBJ1-6; D is unresolved. This CDR3 is built from 14 residues. Germline V CDR1 and CDR2: MGHRA, YSYEKL. Trimming cost V 2 bases and J 5 bases, with 7 bases left between them. The CDR3 coding sequence is TGCGCCAGCAGCCAAAACAGAAATAATTCACCCCTCCACTTT. It translates to CASSQNRNNSPLHF.

The rearrangement links TRBV5-1 to TRBJ2-2; D ambiguous. CDR1 SGHRS and CDR2 YFSETQ come from the germline V gene. The V end was cut by 3 bases, the J end by 1 base, with 7 bases between. The CDR3 loop spans 14 amino acids. In DNA form, the CDR3 reads TGCGCCAGCAGCTCCAGGCTGAACACCGGGGAGCTGTTTTTT. Its translation: CASSSRLNTGELFF.